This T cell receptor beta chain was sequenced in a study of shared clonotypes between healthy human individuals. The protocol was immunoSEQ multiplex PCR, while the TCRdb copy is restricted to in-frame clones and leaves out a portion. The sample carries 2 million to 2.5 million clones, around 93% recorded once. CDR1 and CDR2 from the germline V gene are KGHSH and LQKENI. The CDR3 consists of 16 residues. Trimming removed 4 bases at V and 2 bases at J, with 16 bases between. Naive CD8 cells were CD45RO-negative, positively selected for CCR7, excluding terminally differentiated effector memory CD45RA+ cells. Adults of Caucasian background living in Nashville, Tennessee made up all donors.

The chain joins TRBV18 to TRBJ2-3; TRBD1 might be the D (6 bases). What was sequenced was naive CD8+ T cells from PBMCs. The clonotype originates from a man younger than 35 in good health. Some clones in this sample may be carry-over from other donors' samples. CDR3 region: CASSREDRSFTDTQYF. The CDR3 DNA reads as TGTGCCAGCTCACGGGAAGACAGGTCCTTCACAGATACGCAGTATTTT.